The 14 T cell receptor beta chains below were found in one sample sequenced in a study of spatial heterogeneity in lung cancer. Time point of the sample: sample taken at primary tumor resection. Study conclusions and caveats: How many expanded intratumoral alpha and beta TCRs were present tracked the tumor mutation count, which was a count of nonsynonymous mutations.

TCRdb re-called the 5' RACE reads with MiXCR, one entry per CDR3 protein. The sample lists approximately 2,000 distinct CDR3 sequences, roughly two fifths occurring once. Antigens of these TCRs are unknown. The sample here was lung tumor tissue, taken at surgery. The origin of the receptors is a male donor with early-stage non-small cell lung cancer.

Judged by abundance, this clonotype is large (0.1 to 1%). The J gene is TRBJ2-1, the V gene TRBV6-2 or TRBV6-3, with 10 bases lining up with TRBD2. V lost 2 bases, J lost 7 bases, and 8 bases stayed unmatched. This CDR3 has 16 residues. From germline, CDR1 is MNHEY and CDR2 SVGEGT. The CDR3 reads CASSYVAGGFRNEQFF. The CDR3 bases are TGTGCCAGCAGTTACGTAGCGGGAGGTTTTAGGAATGAGCAGTTCTTC.

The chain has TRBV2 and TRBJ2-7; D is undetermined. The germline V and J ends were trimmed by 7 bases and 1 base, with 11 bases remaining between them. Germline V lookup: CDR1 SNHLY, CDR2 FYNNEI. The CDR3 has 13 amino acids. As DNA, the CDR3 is TGTGCCAGCACCGGAGTGCTTTCCTACGAGCAGTACTTC. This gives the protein CASTGVLSYEQYF.

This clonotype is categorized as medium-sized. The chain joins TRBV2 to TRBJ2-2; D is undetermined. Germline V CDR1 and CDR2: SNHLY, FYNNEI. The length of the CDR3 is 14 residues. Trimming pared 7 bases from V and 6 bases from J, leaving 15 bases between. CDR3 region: CASIGTARAGELFF. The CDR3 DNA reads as TGTGCCAGCATAGGTACAGCCCGGGCCGGGGAGCTGTTTTTT.

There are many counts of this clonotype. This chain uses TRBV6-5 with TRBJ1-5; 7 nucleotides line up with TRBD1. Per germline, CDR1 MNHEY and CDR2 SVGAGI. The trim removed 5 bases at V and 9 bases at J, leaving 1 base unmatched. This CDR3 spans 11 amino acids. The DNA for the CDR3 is TGTGCCAGCAGTCAGGGGGGGCCCCAGCATTTT. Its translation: CASSQGGPQHF.

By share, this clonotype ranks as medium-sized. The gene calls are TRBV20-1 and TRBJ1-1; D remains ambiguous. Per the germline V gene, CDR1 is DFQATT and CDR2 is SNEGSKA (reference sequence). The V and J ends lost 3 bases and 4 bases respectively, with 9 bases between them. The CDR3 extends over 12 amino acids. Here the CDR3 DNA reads TGCAGTGCTAGCGGTCAGCCCACTGAAGCTTTCTTT. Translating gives CSASGQPTEAFF.

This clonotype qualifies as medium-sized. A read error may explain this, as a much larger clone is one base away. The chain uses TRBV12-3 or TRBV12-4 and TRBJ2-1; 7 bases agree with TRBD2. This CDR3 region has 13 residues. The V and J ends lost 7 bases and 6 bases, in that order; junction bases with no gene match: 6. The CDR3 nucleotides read TGTGCCAGCACCCGGGGAGGGAGCAATGAGCAGTTCTTC. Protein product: CASTRGGSNEQFF.

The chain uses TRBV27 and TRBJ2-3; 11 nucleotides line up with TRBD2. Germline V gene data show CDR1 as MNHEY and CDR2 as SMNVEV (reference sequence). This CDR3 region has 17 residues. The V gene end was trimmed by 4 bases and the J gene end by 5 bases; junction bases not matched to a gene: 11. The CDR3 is CASSSKQLAGVRDTQYF. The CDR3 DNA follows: TGTGCCAGCAGTTCCAAACAACTAGCGGGAGTTCGAGATACGCAGTATTTT.

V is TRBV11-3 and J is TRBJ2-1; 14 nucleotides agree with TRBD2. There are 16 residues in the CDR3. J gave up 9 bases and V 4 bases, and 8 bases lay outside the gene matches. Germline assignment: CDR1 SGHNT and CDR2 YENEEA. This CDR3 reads CASSSGLAGGFGEQFF. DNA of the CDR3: TGTGCCAGCAGCTCCGGACTAGCGGGAGGTTTCGGTGAGCAGTTCTTC.

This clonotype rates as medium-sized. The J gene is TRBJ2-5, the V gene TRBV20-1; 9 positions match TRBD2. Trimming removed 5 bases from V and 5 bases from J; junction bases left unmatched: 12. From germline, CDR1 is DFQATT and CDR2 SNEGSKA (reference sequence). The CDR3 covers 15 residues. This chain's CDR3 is CSAAELAGGGETQYF. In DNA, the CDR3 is TGCAGTGCTGCGGAACTAGCGGGCGGGGGGGAGACCCAGTACTTC.

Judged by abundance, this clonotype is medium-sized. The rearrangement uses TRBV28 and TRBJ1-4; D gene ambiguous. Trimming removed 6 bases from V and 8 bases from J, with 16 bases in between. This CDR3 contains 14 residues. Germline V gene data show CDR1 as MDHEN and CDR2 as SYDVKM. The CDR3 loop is CASRPQRGREKLFF. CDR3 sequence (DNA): TGTGCCAGCAGACCTCAACGAGGGCGAGAAAAACTGTTTTTT.

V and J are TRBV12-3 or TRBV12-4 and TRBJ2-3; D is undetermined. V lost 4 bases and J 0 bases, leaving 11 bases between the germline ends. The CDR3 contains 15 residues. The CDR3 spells CASSSLARSTDTQYF. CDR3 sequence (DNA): TGTGCCAGCAGTTCCCTCGCGCGGAGCACAGATACGCAGTATTTT.

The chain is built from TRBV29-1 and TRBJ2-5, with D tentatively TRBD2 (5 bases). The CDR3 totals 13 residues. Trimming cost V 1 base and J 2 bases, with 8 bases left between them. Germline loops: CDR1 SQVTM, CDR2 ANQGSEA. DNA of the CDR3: TGCAGCGTTGAAGTCCCGGGACAAGAGACCCAGTACTTC. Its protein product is CSVEVPGQETQYF. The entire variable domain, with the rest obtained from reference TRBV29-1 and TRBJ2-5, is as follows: SAVISQKPSRDICQRGTSLTIQCQVDSQVTMMFWYRQQPGQSLTLIATANQGSEATYESGFVIDKFPISRPNLTFSTLTVSNMSPEDSSIYLCSVEVPGQETQYFGPGTRLLVL.

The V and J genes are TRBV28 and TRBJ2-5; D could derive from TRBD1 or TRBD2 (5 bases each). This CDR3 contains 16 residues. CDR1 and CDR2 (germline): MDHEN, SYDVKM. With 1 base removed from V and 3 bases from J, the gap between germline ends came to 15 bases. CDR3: CASSLFGQGAEETQYF. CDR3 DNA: TGTGCCAGCAGTTTATTTGGTCAGGGAGCGGAAGAGACCCAGTACTTC.

This CDR3 reads CASSPRDSNTDTQYF. CDR3 DNA sequence: TGTGCCAGCAGCCCCCGGGACTCGAACACAGATACGCAGTATTTT. This chain joins TRBV7-8 and TRBJ2-3; TRBD2 might be the D (6 bases). CDR3 length: 15 residues. Per germline, CDR1 SGHVS and CDR2 FQNEAQ. Deletions cut 5 bases from V and 2 bases from J, with 14 bases between.